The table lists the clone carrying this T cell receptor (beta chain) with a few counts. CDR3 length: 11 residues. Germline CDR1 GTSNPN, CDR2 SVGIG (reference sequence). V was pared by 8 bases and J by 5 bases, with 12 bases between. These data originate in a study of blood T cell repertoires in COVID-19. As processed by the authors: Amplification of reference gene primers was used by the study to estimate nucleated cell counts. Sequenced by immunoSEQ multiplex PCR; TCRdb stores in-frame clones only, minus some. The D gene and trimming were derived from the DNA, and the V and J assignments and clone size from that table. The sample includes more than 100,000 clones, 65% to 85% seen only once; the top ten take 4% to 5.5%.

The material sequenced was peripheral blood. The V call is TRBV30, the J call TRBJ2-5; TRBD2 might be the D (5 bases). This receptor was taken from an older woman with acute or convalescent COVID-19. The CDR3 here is CAAGKTETQYF. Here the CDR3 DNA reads TGTGCCGCCGGGAAGACGGAGACCCAGTACTTC.